This TCR beta chain was obtained from a study of cytomegalovirus exposure and HLA in healthy donors. Study results and limitations: Investigators reported 150 to 200 TCR beta chains as tied to cytomegalovirus.

Sequencing was performed with immunoSEQ multiplex PCR; in TCRdb, only in-frame clones are kept and a portion is missing. The sample shows 120,000 to 150,000 clones, around nine tenths of them seen only once. In the case of this clone: Its antigen is unknown.

CDR3 length equals 15 residues. Deletions cut 4 bases from V and 2 bases from J, with 15 bases between. Germline V gene data show CDR1 as SGHTA and CDR2 as FQGNSA. The donors were members of the validation cohort, which comprised 120 subjects and was separate from the first cohort of around 700 subjects. The sequence was obtained from a man between 18 and 29 years old in good health and CMV-seropositive. The sequenced sample was PBMCs. The chain employs TRBV7-2 and TRBJ2-7; no clear D gene. The CDR3 is CASSSTLSTAYEQYF. DNA of the CDR3: TGTGCCAGCAGCTCCACCCTCAGCACAGCCTACGAGCAGTACTTC. Complete variable domain (other parts from reference TRBV7-2 and TRBJ2-7): GAGVSQSPSNKVTEKGKDVELRCDPISGHTALYWYRQSLGQGLEFLIYFQGNSAPDKSGLPSDRFSAERTGGSVSTLTIQRTQQEDSAVYLCASSSTLSTAYEQYFGPGTRLTVT.